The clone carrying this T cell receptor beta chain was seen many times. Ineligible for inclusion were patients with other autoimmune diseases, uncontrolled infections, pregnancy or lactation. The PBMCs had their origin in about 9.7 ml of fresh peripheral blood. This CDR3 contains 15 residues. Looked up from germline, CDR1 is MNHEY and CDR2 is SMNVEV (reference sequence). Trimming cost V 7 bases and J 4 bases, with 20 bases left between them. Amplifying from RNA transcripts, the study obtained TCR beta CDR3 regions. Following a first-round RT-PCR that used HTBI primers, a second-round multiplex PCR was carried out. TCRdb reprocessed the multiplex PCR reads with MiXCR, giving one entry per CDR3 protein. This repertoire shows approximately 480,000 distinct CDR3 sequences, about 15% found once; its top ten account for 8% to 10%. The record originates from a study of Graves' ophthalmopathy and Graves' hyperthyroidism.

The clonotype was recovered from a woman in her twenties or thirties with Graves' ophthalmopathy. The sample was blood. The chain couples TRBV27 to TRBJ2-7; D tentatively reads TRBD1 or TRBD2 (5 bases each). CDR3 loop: CASIPDVGAPYEQYF. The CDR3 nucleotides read TGTGCCAGCATACCTGACGTCGGGGCCCCATACGAGCAGTACTTC.